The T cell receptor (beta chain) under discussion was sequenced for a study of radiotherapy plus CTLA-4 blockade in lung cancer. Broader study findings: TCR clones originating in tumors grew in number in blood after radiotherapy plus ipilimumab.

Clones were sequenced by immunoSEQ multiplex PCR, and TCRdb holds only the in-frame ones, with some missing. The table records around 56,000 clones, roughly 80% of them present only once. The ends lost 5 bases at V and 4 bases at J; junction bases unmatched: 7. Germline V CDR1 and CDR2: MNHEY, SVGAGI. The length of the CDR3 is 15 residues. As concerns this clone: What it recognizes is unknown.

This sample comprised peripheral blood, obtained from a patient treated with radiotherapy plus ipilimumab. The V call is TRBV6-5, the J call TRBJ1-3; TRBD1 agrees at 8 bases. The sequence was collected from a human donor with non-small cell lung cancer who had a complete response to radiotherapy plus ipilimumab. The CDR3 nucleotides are TGTGCCAGCAGTCTTGGACAGGGACGCGGAAACACCATATATTTT. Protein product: CASSLGQGRGNTIYF.